This T cell receptor (beta chain) was sequenced during a study of OX40 agonist ivuxolimab in advanced cancers. Trimming pared 4 bases from V and 4 bases from J, leaving 10 bases between. The CDR3 runs 13 residues. Germline-derived CDR1 and CDR2 are SGDLS and YYNGEE. Method: immunoSEQ multiplex PCR; TCRdb's copy keeps in-frame clones and lacks some. The table shows 85,000 to 100,000 clones, with around 90% occurring only once. This chain links TRBV9 with TRBJ2-3, with TRBD1 as a possible D gene (6 bases). The clonotype was recovered from an adult with an advanced solid tumor such as melanoma, head and neck, liver or kidney cancer. The specimen was CD4+ or CD8+ T cells sorted from blood, collected in a trial of the OX40 agonist ivuxolimab. CDR3: CASSKGVADTQYF. For the CDR3, the DNA is TGTGCCAGCAGCAAGGGGGTGGCAGATACGCAGTATTTT.